This passage covers 26 T cell receptor beta chains from one sample sequenced in a study of tumor-infiltrating lymphocytes in primary liver carcinoma. TCR beta cDNA was prepared out of about 530 ng total RNA by means of a constant-region primer. Libraries of TCR beta came from three nested multiplex PCR rounds with slightly modified ARM-PCR. With TRBV1-TRBV30 forward primers and a C-beta reverse primer, the first two PCR rounds were run for approximately 10 cycles each. TCRdb reprocessed the multiplex PCR reads with MiXCR, giving one entry per CDR3 protein. The sample lists tens of thousands of distinct CDR3 sequences; approximately 71% were seen once. It was from roughly 20-30 mg of unsorted bulk tissue that RNA and DNA were co-extracted. Source material: liver tumor tissue from sampling region 5. Documented subset: tumor region T5, tumor centre. All receptors come from a woman aged 25 to 39 with primary liver carcinoma and hepatitis B virus infection.

As for this clonotype: One end of the junction is discordant with germline, which a read error may explain. The chain recombines TRBV4-2 with TRBJ2-7; TRBD1 aligns across 8 bases. CDR1 LGHNA and CDR2 YNFKEQ come from the germline V gene. The CDR3 has 16 amino acids. As DNA, the CDR3 is TGTGCCAGCGGCCAAGAAGGGACAGGACAGGGCTACGAGCAGTACTTC. This encodes CASGQEGTGQGYEQYF.

Relative to its sample, this clonotype is medium-sized (0.01 to 0.1%). The chain recombines TRBV12-3 or TRBV12-4 with TRBJ2-7, with D maybe TRBD1 (6 bases). The V and J ends lost 5 bases and 3 bases respectively, with 14 bases between them. The CDR3 has 14 residues. CDR3 in DNA: TGTGCCAGCAGTCCTGGGGACATTAACTACGAGCAGTACTTC. Protein product: CASSPGDINYEQYF.

The chain employs TRBV28 and TRBJ1-5; D is ambiguous. The V gene lost 7 bases and the J gene lost 4 bases, with 20 bases spanning the gap. Per the germline V gene, CDR1 is MDHEN and CDR2 is SYDVKM. The CDR3 loop spans 16 amino acids. The CDR3 bases are TGTGCCAGCAACCACCACAATCGGGTCTCTAATCAGCCCCAGCATTTT. It translates to CASNHHNRVSNQPQHF.

This clonotype was detected many times. A much larger clonotype is one base distant, so this may be a read error. No conserved phenylalanine or tryptophan is present at the end of the CDR3, so a read error is the likely explanation. The chain links TRBV12-3 or TRBV12-4 to TRBJ1-1; possibly TRBD1 for D (6 bases). V shed 4 bases and J shed 3 bases, with 9 bases lying between them. The CDR3 is made up of 13 amino acids. CDR3 coding DNA: TGTGCCAGCAGTTCCGCAGGGGACACTGAAGCTTTCTCT. This encodes CASSSAGDTEAFS.

With regard to this clonotype: One base away lies a much larger clone, so this may be a sequencing read error. V usage is TRBV29-1 and J usage is TRBJ2-1; the match to TRBD2 covers 7 bases. The junction had 11 bases not matched to a gene; V was cut back by 4 bases and J by 8 bases. The CDR3 runs to 14 residues. Germline CDR1 is SQVTM and CDR2 is ANQGSEA. CDR3: CSVGHFAGADEQFF. The DNA for the CDR3 is TGCAGCGTTGGGCACTTTGCGGGAGCCGATGAGCAGTTCTTC.

The rearrangement joins TRBV5-6 to TRBJ2-3; D gene unclear. The CDR3 runs to 16 residues. Looked up from germline, CDR1 is SGHDT and CDR2 is YYEEEE. The V and J ends lost 5 bases and 0 bases respectively, with 16 bases between them. The CDR3 reads CASRWTEAVSTDTQYF. CDR3 bases: TGTGCCAGCAGATGGACCGAGGCAGTGAGCACAGATACGCAGTATTTT.

Comment on this clonotype: This may stem from a read error, because a much larger clone lies one nucleotide away. The chain joins TRBV5-4 to TRBJ2-3; 14 bases are shared with TRBD2. The CDR3 has 19 residues. Germline CDR1 reads SGHNT; CDR2 reads YYREEE (reference sequence). The CDR3 loop reads CASILAGTSGSRLSDTQYF. The CDR3 coding sequence is TGTGCCAGCATCTTGGCGGGGACTAGCGGGAGTCGGCTCAGCGATACGCAGTATTTT.

This rearrangement joins TRBV29-1 to TRBJ1-1, with 7 bases aligning to TRBD1. Germline CDR1 is SQVTM and CDR2 is ANQGSEA. CDR3 length: 12 residues. CDR3 region: CSLGQVNTEAFF. The CDR3 region has the DNA TGCAGTCTAGGACAGGTGAACACTGAAGCTTTCTTT.

The DNA for the CDR3 is TGTGCCAGCAGCCTAGGTGGCGGAACCCAGTACTTC. Protein: CASSLGGGTQYF. V usage is TRBV7-9 and J usage is TRBJ2-5; D is unresolved. The CDR3 length is 12 residues. Germline V CDR1 and CDR2: SEHNR, FQNEAQ (reference sequence). Between the trimmed V and J ends, which lost 5 bases and 8 bases, there was a span of 12 bases.

Worth noting for this clonotype: The conserved closing phenylalanine or tryptophan is absent in this CDR3, likely reflecting a read error. The DNA is left out, because the CDR3 cannot be placed on it with certainty; the CDR3 is given as TCRdb lists it. The V and J genes are TRBV6-1 and TRBJ2-5; the table's D gene call, TRBD2, was not cross checked with the DNA. Germline V gene lookup returns CDR1 MNHNS and CDR2 SASEGT. The CDR3 adds up to 14 amino acids, both ends counted. This CDR3 reads CASSEAGTTGTQYS.

On this clonotype: A much larger clone is a single base away; this may be a read error. The CDR3 DNA reads TGTGCCAGCAGCTTAGCTACTGAAGCTTTCTTT. It yields the protein CASSLATEAFF. The V and J genes are TRBV11-2 and TRBJ1-1; D not resolved. V was shortened by 1 base and J by 5 bases, with 2 bases between the two germline ends. CDR1 is SGHAT, CDR2 FQNNGV, per germline. The CDR3 spans 11 residues.

This clonotype was recorded many times. The final CDR3 position lacks the conserved phenylalanine or tryptophan, pointing to a likely read error. The limits of the CDR3 on the DNA are not certain, so only TCRdb's listed CDR3 is given. V usage is TRBV12-3 or TRBV12-4 and J usage is TRBJ2-7; TRBD2, the D gene given by the table, was not confirmed from the DNA. The CDR3 is 14 amino acids in total, end residues counted. The CDR3 reads CASSLSREGVKQHL.

This clonotype was counted only a few times. Relative to the germline gene, one junction end is altered; a read error may explain this. This chain connects TRBV29-1 to TRBJ1-1, with D maybe TRBD1 (5 bases). This CDR3 is built from 12 residues. Germline CDR1 is SQVTM and CDR2 is ANQGSEA. For the CDR3, the DNA is TGCAGCGCCGAGGCAGGGAGCACTGAAGCTTTCTTC. The encoded protein is CSAEAGSTEAFF.

Comments on this clonotype: Because the CDR3's place on the DNA is in doubt, the DNA is left out and the CDR3 is given as listed by TCRdb. The chain links TRBV11-2 to TRBJ2-7; the DNA was not used to check the table's D call, TRBD1. Germline assignment: CDR1 SGHAT and CDR2 FQNNGV. The CDR3 is made up of 16 amino acids, end residues included. The CDR3 protein is CANSSYPGPYVCEQYF.

This clonotype is medium-sized (0.01 to 0.1%) within its sample. This chain connects TRBV4-2 to TRBJ2-1; 8 bases align to TRBD2. This CDR3 has 16 amino acids. Germline lookup yields CDR1 LGHNA and CDR2 YNFKEQ. J gave up 2 bases and V 0 bases, and 3 bases lay outside the gene matches. CDR3 protein: CASSQEGGGPYNEQFF. CDR3 DNA sequence: TGTGCCAGCAGCCAAGAGGGCGGGGGGCCCTACAATGAGCAGTTCTTC.

In its sample, this clonotype was seen once. One end of the junction fails to match germline, which may point to a read error. The chain employs TRBV6-5 and TRBJ2-7; the match to TRBD2 covers 7 bases. The germline V gene has CDR1 MNHEY and CDR2 SVGAGI. The CDR3 covers 17 residues. CDR3 sequence (DNA): TGTGCGAGCAGCTTCGCCGGGACTGGCGGGAGCTCCTACGAGCAGTATTTC. This codes for CASSFAGTGGSSYEQYF.

Worth noting for this clonotype: The junction differs from germline at one of its ends, possibly a read error. V is TRBV4-1 and J is TRBJ1-5, with a weak D call TRBD1 (5 bases). CDR1 and CDR2 (germline): MGHRA, YSYEKL. This CDR3 spans 14 amino acids. The CDR3 DNA reads as TGCGACAGCGACTCACGGACGGATAGACAGTCCCAGCATTTT. It yields the protein CDSDSRTDRQSQHF.

Note on this clonotype: One end of the junction varies from germline; a read error may be responsible. V and J are TRBV30 and TRBJ2-2; tentative D call: TRBD1 (6 bases). CDR1 GTSNPN and CDR2 SVGIG come from the germline V gene (reference sequence). This CDR3 spans 14 amino acids. This chain's CDR3 is CAWGTGLGIGKLFF. The CDR3 DNA follows: TGTGCCTGGGGTACAGGGTTAGGCATCGGGAAGCTGTTTTTT.

This clonotype was found a few times. J is TRBJ1-3 and V is TRBV10-3; D is unclear. Germline CDR1 reads ENHRY; CDR2 reads SYGVKD. V was pared by 2 bases and J by 1 base, with 6 bases between. This CDR3 is built from 14 residues. The chain's CDR3 is CAISEPASGNTIYF. CDR3 coding DNA: TGTGCCATCAGTGAGCCGGCTTCTGGAAACACCATATATTTT.

Note on this clonotype: An end of the junction does not agree with germline; a read error may underlie this. The V and J genes are TRBV4-2 and TRBJ2-1; D is ambiguous. Germline V CDR1 and CDR2: LGHNA, YNFKEQ. There are 18 residues in the CDR3. CDR3 in DNA: TGTGCCAGCAGCCAAGTAGTGAGCGTCCTAAGTTCCTACGATGAGCAGTTCTTC. Protein: CASSQVVSVLSSYDEQFF.

V gene TRBV11-2 combines with J gene TRBJ2-5; D perhaps matches TRBD2 (7 bases). Trimming stripped 2 bases from V and 11 bases from J, with 30 bases between. From germline, CDR1 is SGHAT and CDR2 FQNNGV. The CDR3 extends over 18 amino acids. The CDR3 DNA is TGTGCCAGCAGCTTATCCATTGGACTAGTGGGAGGGGGGTACGAACAGTACTTC. It yields the protein CASSLSIGLVGGGYEQYF.

The chain joins TRBV11-1 to TRBJ2-7; D remains unclear. The J call may be faulty, since TRBJ2-1 better matches the DNA end. Germline CDR1 reads SGHAT; CDR2 reads FQDESV (reference sequence). The CDR3 runs 13 residues. In DNA, the CDR3 is TGTGCCAACAACTTAGGATGCCTCCGCGAGCAGTTCTTC. Its protein product is CANNLGCLREQFF.

Worth noting for this clonotype: The final CDR3 position lacks the conserved phenylalanine or tryptophan, pointing to a likely read error. The limits of the CDR3 on the DNA are not certain, so only TCRdb's listed CDR3 is given. The gene calls are TRBV11-2 and TRBJ2-5. Germline CDR1 SGHAT, CDR2 FQNNGV. From its first to its last residue, the CDR3 has 12 amino acids. The CDR3 sequence: CASSLGLETQYS.

Turning to this clonotype: It may be a read error: a sequence one base away is much more abundant. The V call is TRBV29-1, the J call TRBJ2-7; D unclear. The CDR3 contains 11 residues. Germline CDR1 and CDR2: SQVTM and ANQGSEA. The CDR3 is CSGRVAYEEYF. The DNA of the CDR3 is TGCAGCGGAAGGGTTGCCTACGAGGAGTACTTC.

The V call is TRBV11-2, the J call TRBJ2-7, with D possibly matching TRBD2 (6 bases). Germline V CDR1 and CDR2: SGHAT, FQNNGV. With 4 bases removed from V and 7 bases from J, the gap between germline ends came to 23 bases. This CDR3 has 16 amino acids. CDR3 residues: CASSSIQGGSDSEQYF. Written as DNA, the CDR3 is TGTGCCAGCAGCTCCATTCAGGGAGGAAGTGATAGTGAGCAGTACTTC. The full variable domain, in which reference TRBV11-2 and TRBJ2-7 provide the parts outside the CDR3, is EAGVAQSPRYKIIEKRQSVAFWCNPISGHATLYWYQQILGQGPKLLIQFQNNGVVDDSQLPKDRFSAERLKGVDSTLKIQPAKLEDSAVYLCASSSIQGGSDSEQYFGPGTRLTVT.

To note about this clonotype: Given the absence of the conserved phenylalanine or tryptophan at the CDR3 end, a read error is likely. The DNA is omitted, as the CDR3 cannot be located on it reliably, and the CDR3 follows TCRdb's listing. This sequence joins TRBV6-5 and TRBJ1-5. The CDR3 length is 16 residues, termini included. Germline CDR1 reads MNHEY; CDR2 reads SVGAGI. The CDR3 reads CASTSVRGNRLQPRHY.